Below, one T cell receptor beta chain is given with its context. This sample stems from a study of T cell responses to AZD1222 COVID-19 vaccine. Clones were read by immunoSEQ multiplex PCR, and TCRdb kept only the in-frame ones, dropping some. The sample lists around 100,000 clones; 70% to 90% were seen once. CDR3 length equals 14 residues. V shed 2 bases and J shed 7 bases, with 12 bases lying between them. Germline lookup yields CDR1 SGHVS and CDR2 FQNEAQ. The V call is TRBV7-8, the J call TRBJ1-5; tentatively, D is TRBD1 (5 bases). The sample here was peripheral blood, taken on day 0 of AZD1222 vaccination. The sequence came from an adult in good health. The CDR3: CASSLRDHQQPQHF. The CDR3 DNA reads as TGTGCCAGCAGCTTACGGGACCATCAACAGCCCCAGCATTTT.